This T cell receptor (beta chain) was captured by sequencing in a study of T cell changes during pregnancy in multiple sclerosis. Measured with immunoSEQ multiplex PCR; TCRdb has only the in-frame clones, and not every one. Found here are 85,000 to 130,000 clones, almost 95% of them singletons; the top ten hold more than 0.8%. Per germline, CDR1 SGHAT and CDR2 FQNNGV. The V gene lost 6 bases and the J gene lost 6 bases, with 15 bases spanning the gap. This CDR3 has 14 residues. V is TRBV11-2 and J is TRBJ2-1, with a possible D match to TRBD2 (6 bases). This clonotype was obtained from a female donor with multiple sclerosis, enrolled in a pregnancy study. The input for sequencing was peripheral blood, taken before pregnancy. This CDR3 reads CASSGDGSGNEQFF. The CDR3 DNA is TGTGCCAGCAGTGGAGACGGGAGCGGCAATGAGCAGTTCTTC. Based on the CDR3 plus reference TRBV11-2 and TRBJ2-1, the full variable domain is EAGVAQSPRYKIIEKRQSVAFWCNPISGHATLYWYQQILGQGPKLLIQFQNNGVVDDSQLPKDRFSAERLKGVDSTLKIQPAKLEDSAVYLCASSGDGSGNEQFFGPGTRLTVL.